The 30 T cell receptor beta chains listed next were all sequenced from one sample in a study of OX40 agonist ivuxolimab in advanced cancers. Only in-frame clones appear in the TCRdb table, and some are missing; sequencing was by immunoSEQ multiplex PCR. The sample records about 54,000 clones, 80% to 90% being singletons. Sequences were derived from CD4+ or CD8+ T cells sorted from blood, sampled in a trial of the OX40 agonist ivuxolimab. These receptors were collected from an adult with an advanced solid tumor such as melanoma, head and neck, liver or kidney cancer.

The genes are TRBV4-2 and TRBJ2-3; D gene unclear. Germline CDR1 reads LGHNA; CDR2 reads YNFKEQ. The CDR3 has 14 residues. Trimming left V 0 bases short and J 2 bases short, with 6 bases between. For the CDR3, the DNA is TGTGCCAGCAGCCAAGAATCGCTCACAGATACGCAGTATTTT. Translating it yields CASSQESLTDTQYF.

The J gene is TRBJ2-3, the V gene TRBV5-4; D is uncertain. Germline V CDR1 and CDR2: SGHNT, YYREEE (reference sequence). Trimming pared 4 bases from V and 0 bases from J, leaving 6 bases between. The CDR3 consists of 13 residues. This CDR3 is CASSHTSTDTQYF. Written as DNA, the CDR3 is TGTGCCAGCAGCCACACAAGCACAGATACGCAGTATTTT.

By sample share, this clone is medium-sized. The rearrangement uses TRBV12-5 and TRBJ1-5, with a tentative D call TRBD1 (6 bases). In germline, CDR1 is LGHNT, CDR2 FRNRAP. V was shortened by 8 bases and J by 0 bases, with 11 bases between the two germline ends. The CDR3 has 14 residues. This chain's CDR3 is CASSDSYSNQPQHF. The CDR3, as DNA: TGTGCTAGTTCGGACAGCTATAGCAATCAGCCCCAGCATTTT.

This chain joins TRBV28 and TRBJ2-7; 9 bases fit TRBD1. The CDR3 loop spans 16 amino acids. V trimming: 2 bases; J trimming: 0 bases; junction bases outside the gene matches: 5. Germline lookup yields CDR1 MDHEN and CDR2 SYDVKM. As DNA, the CDR3 is TGTGCCAGCAGTTTAAGACAGGGGGGTGTCTCCTACGAGCAGTACTTC. Translating it yields CASSLRQGGVSYEQYF.

This clone has more than one count but fewer than ten. J is TRBJ1-4 and V is TRBV28; TRBD1 matches 7 bases. J lost 8 bases, V lost 6 bases, and 15 bases had no gene match. The CDR3 totals 16 residues. Germline loops: CDR1 MDHEN, CDR2 SYDVKM. In DNA, the CDR3 is TGTGCCAGCAGCCAAGCGGACAGGAGACGAAACGAAAAACTGTTTTTT. It specifies CASSQADRRRNEKLFF.

The rearrangement uses TRBV6-4 and TRBJ2-5; a possible D gene is TRBD1 (5 bases). The ends were cut back, 6 bases at V and 4 bases at J, with 12 bases in the middle. The CDR3 runs 13 residues. Germline CDR1 and CDR2: MRHNA and SNTAGT. CDR3 DNA sequence: TGTGCCAGCAGATTGGCAGGGCCAGAGACCCAGTACTTC. The encoded protein is CASRLAGPETQYF.

The chain joins TRBV5-4 to TRBJ2-3; 8 bases fit TRBD1. Losses at the gene ends were 0 bases for V and 4 bases for J; bases not matched to a gene: 4. There are 15 residues in the CDR3. The germline CDR1 and CDR2 sequences are SGHNT and YYREEE (reference sequence). Here the CDR3 DNA reads TGTGCCAGCAGCTTGGTGTCAGGGGGCGCAGATACGCAGTATTTT. This codes for CASSLVSGGADTQYF.

The V gene is TRBV28, the J gene TRBJ1-1; perhaps TRBD1 as D (6 bases). V gave up 6 bases and J gave up 4 bases, with 18 bases separating them. The CDR3 length is 15 residues. The germline gives CDR1 MDHEN, CDR2 SYDVKM. CDR3 nucleotide sequence: TGTGCCAGCAGCCATACAGGGATCCATCTCACTGAAGCTTTCTTT. It codes for CASSHTGIHLTEAFF.

This clone was seen only once. This sample includes further DNA sequences coding for the same CDR3. The chain links TRBV7-9 to TRBJ1-1; no definite D call. The length of the CDR3 is 14 residues. V was trimmed by 0 bases and J by 1 base, leaving 6 bases between them. CDR1 is SEHNR and CDR2 is FQNEAQ in the germline V gene (reference sequence). The CDR3 DNA is TGTGCCAGCAGCTTAGCCGCCCGGAACACTGAAGCTTTCTTT. Translation: CASSLAARNTEAFF.

This clone was seen a few times. The chain links TRBV18 to TRBJ2-5; D call uncertain. Germline V CDR1 and CDR2: KGHSH, LQKENI. V was cut by 3 bases and J by 1 base, with 6 bases left in between. This CDR3 contains 13 residues. The CDR3 region is CASSPQSQETQYF. In DNA form, the CDR3 reads TGTGCCAGCTCACCTCAGAGCCAAGAGACCCAGTACTTC.

This chain links TRBV29-1 with TRBJ1-2; 9 bases fit TRBD1. The CDR3 has 13 amino acids. J lost 8 bases, V lost 5 bases, and 9 bases had no gene match. Looked up from germline, CDR1 is SQVTM and CDR2 is ANQGSEA. CDR3 protein: CSVKQGASEGYTF. The CDR3 DNA is TGCAGCGTTAAACAGGGGGCATCTGAGGGCTACACCTTC. Looking up the rest from reference TRBV29-1 and TRBJ1-2 gives the full variable domain: SAVISQKPSRDICQRGTSLTIQCQVDSQVTMMFWYRQQPGQSLTLIATANQGSEATYESGFVIDKFPISRPNLTFSTLTVSNMSPEDSSIYLCSVKQGASEGYTFGSGTRLTVV.

V and J are TRBV10-3 and TRBJ2-1, with a tentative D call TRBD1 (6 bases). CDR1 and CDR2 from the germline V gene are ENHRY and SYGVKD. The length of the CDR3 is 11 residues. Trimming removed 8 bases from V and 6 bases from J, with 8 bases in between. The DNA of the CDR3 is TGTGCCATCGGGGGCGGCAATGAGCAGTTCTTC. The encoded protein is CAIGGGNEQFF.

The V gene is TRBV6-1, the J gene TRBJ2-1, with TRBD2 identical over 10 bases. Per the germline V gene, CDR1 is MNHNS and CDR2 is SASEGT. There are 15 residues in the CDR3. The junction had 8 bases not matched to a gene; V was cut back by 4 bases and J by 8 bases. In DNA form, the CDR3 reads TGTGCCAGCAGTGCCCGGGGGACTAGCGCTCATGAGCAGTTCTTC. Translation: CASSARGTSAHEQFF.

The chain couples TRBV15 to TRBJ2-1, with no clear D. CDR3 length equals 13 residues. Germline V CDR1 and CDR2: LNHNV, YYDKDF (reference sequence). V was shortened by 2 bases and J by 7 bases, with 9 bases between the two germline ends. For the CDR3, the DNA is TGTGCCACCAGCAGACCCTCATGGAATGAGCAGTTCTTC. The encoded protein is CATSRPSWNEQFF.

The genes are TRBV5-1 and TRBJ1-1; D gene uncertain. CDR1 is SGHRS, CDR2 YFSETQ, per germline. This CDR3 is built from 14 residues. Trimming stripped 4 bases from V and 4 bases from J, with 14 bases between. CDR3 loop: CASSLLGPGTEAFF. CDR3 DNA: TGCGCCAGCAGCCTACTAGGGCCCGGCACTGAAGCTTTCTTT.

This clone was seen just once. The chain links TRBV6-1 to TRBJ1-5; 8 nucleotides align to TRBD1. There are 15 residues in the CDR3. Trimming cost V 4 bases and J 4 bases; bases outside gene matches: 6. The germline V gene encodes CDR1 MNHNS and CDR2 SASEGT. The DNA for the CDR3 is TGTGCCAGCAGTGCCGGACAGGGCCAAAATCAGCCCCAGCATTTT. It translates to CASSAGQGQNQPQHF.

V and J are TRBV5-1 and TRBJ2-1, with 8 bases aligning to TRBD2. Germline V gene data show CDR1 as SGHRS and CDR2 as YFSETQ. The CDR3 spans 14 residues. Unmatched junction bases numbered 6, after V lost 0 bases and J lost 10 bases. The chain's CDR3 is CASSLGSGGPEQFF. The CDR3 DNA is TGCGCCAGCAGCTTGGGATCGGGAGGGCCCGAGCAGTTCTTC. Full variable domain (outside the CDR3, taken from reference TRBV5-1 and TRBJ2-1): KAGVTQTPRYLIKTRGQQVTLSCSPISGHRSVSWYQQTPGQGLQFLFEYFSETQRNKGNFPGRFSGRQFSNSRSEMNVSTLELGDSALYLCASSLGSGGPEQFFGPGTRLTVL.

The gene calls are TRBV6-6 and TRBJ2-1, with D perhaps TRBD2 (5 bases). CDR3 length equals 11 residues. The germline CDR1 and CDR2 sequences are MNHNY and SVGAGI (reference sequence). The V end lost 6 bases, the J end lost 16 bases, and 16 bases lay between the germline ends. DNA of the CDR3: TGTGCCAGCAGCCGACTAAATAGCGAATTCTTC. Residues: CASSRLNSEFF.

The chain has TRBV20-1 and TRBJ1-1; D possibly corresponds to TRBD1 (5 bases). Germline CDR1 reads DFQATT; CDR2 reads SNEGSKA (reference sequence). The CDR3 runs 11 residues. The CDR3 loop is CRVGRDTEAFF. The DNA for the CDR3 is TGCAGGGTGGGGCGGGACACTGAAGCTTTCTTT.

The chain recombines TRBV5-4 with TRBJ2-6, with no clear D. V was trimmed by 2 bases and J by 1 base, leaving 16 bases between them. Germline CDR1 reads SGHNT; CDR2 reads YYREEE (reference sequence). The CDR3 runs 18 residues. The CDR3: CASSLFSFLQSGANVLTF. In DNA, the CDR3 is TGTGCCAGCAGCTTATTCTCCTTCCTGCAATCTGGGGCCAACGTCCTGACTTTC.

The chain uses TRBV7-9 and TRBJ2-7; D may be TRBD1 or TRBD2 (5 bases each). Germline V CDR1 and CDR2: SEHNR, FQNEAQ (reference sequence). Trimming took off 5 bases at V and 3 bases at J, with 17 bases between the two ends. This CDR3 is 15 amino acids long. Here the CDR3 DNA reads TGTGCCAGCAGCCACGAGGGGTTGGGGATCTACGAGCAGTACTTC. This translates into CASSHEGLGIYEQYF.

J is TRBJ2-1 and V is TRBV5-1; 7 bases map to TRBD2. The CDR3 runs to 14 residues. Trimming at V came to 2 bases and at J to 7 bases, leaving 6 bases not matched to a gene. In germline, CDR1 is SGHRS, CDR2 YFSETQ. Written as DNA, the CDR3 is TGCGCCAGCAGCTTCGCGGGAGTCGTAAATGAGCAGTTCTTC. This gives the protein CASSFAGVVNEQFF.

This chain links TRBV6-1 with TRBJ1-2; 7 bases map to TRBD1. J gave up 4 bases and V 8 bases, and 10 bases lay outside the gene matches. This CDR3 contains 14 residues. Germline CDR1 and CDR2: MNHNS and SASEGT. The CDR3 region is CASALTAGGYGYTF. CDR3 nucleotide sequence: TGTGCCAGCGCACTCACGGCAGGGGGCTATGGCTACACCTTC.

This clone has more than one count but fewer than ten. The chain employs TRBV19 and TRBJ1-2, with TRBD1 as a possible D gene (6 bases). The CDR3 totals 15 residues. Trimming removed 7 bases at V and 2 bases at J, with 17 bases between. The germline gives CDR1 LNHDA, CDR2 SQIVND (reference sequence). The CDR3 loop reads CASIPSGERNYGYTF. CDR3 in DNA: TGTGCCAGTATCCCCTCAGGGGAAAGGAACTATGGCTACACCTTC.

V and J are TRBV27 and TRBJ2-1; 11 bases line up with TRBD2. The CDR3 is made up of 16 amino acids. CDR1 and CDR2 (germline): MNHEY, SMNVEV (reference sequence). The V gene end was trimmed by 3 bases and the J gene end by 3 bases; junction bases not matched to a gene: 4. CDR3 loop: CASSLTGTSGYNEQFF. In DNA, the CDR3 is TGTGCCAGCAGTTTGACCGGGACTAGCGGCTACAATGAGCAGTTCTTC.

V is TRBV7-3 and J is TRBJ1-2; a weak D match, TRBD1 (5 bases). The CDR3 sequence is 14 residues long. CDR1 is SGHTA, CDR2 FQGTGA, per germline. V shed 5 bases and J shed 4 bases, with 14 bases lying between them. DNA of the CDR3: TGTGCCAGCAGCCCGGGGACGGGACCCTATGGCTACACCTTC. Translated, it gives CASSPGTGPYGYTF. Variable domain in full (rest from reference TRBV7-3 and TRBJ1-2): GAGVSQTPSNKVTEKGKYVELRCDPISGHTALYWYRQSLGQGPEFLIYFQGTGAADDSGLPNDRFFAVRPEGSVSTLKIQRTERGDSAVYLCASSPGTGPYGYTFGSGTRLTVV.

This clone was observed once. The V gene is TRBV9, the J gene TRBJ2-1; TRBD2 aligns across 13 bases. Germline V CDR1 and CDR2: SGDLS, YYNGEE. The CDR3 is 17 amino acids. The J segment lost 3 bases and the V segment lost 4 bases, leaving 7 bases of the junction unmatched. CDR3 bases: TGTGCCAGCAGCTTCCGACTAGCGGGAGGTCGCTACAATGAGCAGTTCTTC. Residues: CASSFRLAGGRYNEQFF.

This clone appeared a few times. The V and J genes are TRBV19 and TRBJ2-2, with D possibly matching TRBD2 (5 bases). V dropped 8 bases and J dropped 4 bases, with 20 bases sitting between them. CDR1 is LNHDA, CDR2 SQIVND, per germline (reference sequence). The length of the CDR3 is 16 residues. The CDR3 loop reads CASLRKDGGFTGELFF. In DNA form, the CDR3 reads TGTGCCAGTCTCAGGAAGGACGGAGGATTCACCGGGGAGCTGTTTTTT.

The genes are TRBV28 and TRBJ1-1; 11 bases match TRBD1. V shed 6 bases and J 7 bases; nucleotides not matched to a gene: 13. Germline loops: CDR1 MDHEN, CDR2 SYDVKM. The CDR3 runs 16 residues. CDR3 sequence: CASRPGQGAKGGEAFF. The CDR3 DNA reads TGTGCCAGCAGGCCCGGACAGGGGGCGAAGGGTGGTGAAGCTTTCTTT.

The chain joins TRBV6-5 to TRBJ2-5; no reliable D call. The germline gives CDR1 MNHEY, CDR2 SVGAGI. The CDR3 runs 14 residues. The V gene lost 7 bases and the J gene lost 4 bases, with 16 bases spanning the gap. The CDR3, as DNA: TGTGCCAGCATTACTTCCGTCAGTGGAGAGACCCAGTACTTC. Translating it yields CASITSVSGETQYF.